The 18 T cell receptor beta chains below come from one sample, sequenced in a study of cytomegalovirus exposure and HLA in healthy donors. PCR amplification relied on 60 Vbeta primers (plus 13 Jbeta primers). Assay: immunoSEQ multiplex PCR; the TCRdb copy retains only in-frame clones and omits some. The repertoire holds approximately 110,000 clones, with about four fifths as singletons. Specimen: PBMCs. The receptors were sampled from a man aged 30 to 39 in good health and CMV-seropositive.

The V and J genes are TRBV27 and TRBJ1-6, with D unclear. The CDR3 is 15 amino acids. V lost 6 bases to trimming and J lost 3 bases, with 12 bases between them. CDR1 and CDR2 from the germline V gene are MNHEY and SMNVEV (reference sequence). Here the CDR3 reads CASSTSGSYNSPLHF. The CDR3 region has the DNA TGTGCCAGCAGCACCTCCGGGAGCTATAATTCACCCCTCCACTTT.

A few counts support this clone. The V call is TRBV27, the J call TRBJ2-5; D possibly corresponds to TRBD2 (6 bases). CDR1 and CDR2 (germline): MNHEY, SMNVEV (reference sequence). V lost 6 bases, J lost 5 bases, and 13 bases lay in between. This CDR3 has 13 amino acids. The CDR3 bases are TGTGCCAGCAGCGGGCTGACTAGGGAGACCCAGTACTTC. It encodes CASSGLTRETQYF.

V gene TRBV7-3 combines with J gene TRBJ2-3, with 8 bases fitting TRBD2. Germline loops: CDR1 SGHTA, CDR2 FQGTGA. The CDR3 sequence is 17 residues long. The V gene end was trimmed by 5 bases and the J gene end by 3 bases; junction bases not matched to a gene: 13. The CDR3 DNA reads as TGTGCCAGCAGCCCGGGACGTGGTAGCGGGGTAACAGATACGCAGTATTTT. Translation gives CASSPGRGSGVTDTQYF. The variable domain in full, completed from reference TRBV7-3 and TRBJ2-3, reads GAGVSQTPSNKVTEKGKYVELRCDPISGHTALYWYRQSLGQGPEFLIYFQGTGAADDSGLPNDRFFAVRPEGSVSTLKIQRTERGDSAVYLCASSPGRGSGVTDTQYFGPGTRLTVL.

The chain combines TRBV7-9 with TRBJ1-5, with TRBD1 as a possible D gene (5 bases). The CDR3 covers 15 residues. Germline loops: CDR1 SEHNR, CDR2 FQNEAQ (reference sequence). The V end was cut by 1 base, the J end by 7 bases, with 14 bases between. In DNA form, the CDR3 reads TGTGCCAGCAGCTTAGGTGGCAGGGAAACGCAGCCCCAGCATTTT. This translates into CASSLGGRETQPQHF. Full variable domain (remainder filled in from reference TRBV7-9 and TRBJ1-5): DTGVSQNPRHKITKRGQNVTFRCDPISEHNRLYWYRQTLGQGPEFLTYFQNEAQLEKSRLLSDRFSAERPKGSFSTLEIQRTEQGDSAMYLCASSLGGRETQPQHFGDGTRLSIL.

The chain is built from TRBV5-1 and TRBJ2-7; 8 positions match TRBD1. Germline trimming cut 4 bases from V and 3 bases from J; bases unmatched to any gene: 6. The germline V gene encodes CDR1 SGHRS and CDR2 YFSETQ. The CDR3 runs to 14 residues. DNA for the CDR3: TGCGCCAGCAGCCCTCGGACAGGGAGCTACGAGCAGTACTTC. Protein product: CASSPRTGSYEQYF. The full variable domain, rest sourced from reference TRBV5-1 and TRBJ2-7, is KAGVTQTPRYLIKTRGQQVTLSCSPISGHRSVSWYQQTPGQGLQFLFEYFSETQRNKGNFPGRFSGRQFSNSRSEMNVSTLELGDSALYLCASSPRTGSYEQYFGPGTRLTVT.

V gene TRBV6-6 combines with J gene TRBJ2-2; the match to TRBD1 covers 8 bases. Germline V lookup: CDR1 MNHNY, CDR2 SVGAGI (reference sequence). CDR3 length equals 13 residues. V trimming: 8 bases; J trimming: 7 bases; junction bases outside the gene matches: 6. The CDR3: CASSGTGDGELFF. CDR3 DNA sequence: TGTGCCAGCTCCGGGACAGGCGACGGGGAGCTGTTTTTT.

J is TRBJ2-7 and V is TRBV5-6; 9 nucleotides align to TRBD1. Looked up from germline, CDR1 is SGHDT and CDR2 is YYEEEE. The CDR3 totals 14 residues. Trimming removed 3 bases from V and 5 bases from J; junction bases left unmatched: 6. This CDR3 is CASSSGTGNHEQYF. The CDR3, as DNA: TGTGCCAGCAGCTCCGGGACAGGGAACCACGAGCAGTACTTC.

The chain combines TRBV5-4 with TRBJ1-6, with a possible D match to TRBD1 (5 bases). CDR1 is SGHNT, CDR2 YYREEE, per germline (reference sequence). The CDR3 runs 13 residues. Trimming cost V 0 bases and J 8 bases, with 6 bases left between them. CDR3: CASSLEGDSPLHF. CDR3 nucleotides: TGTGCCAGCAGCTTGGAAGGGGATTCACCCCTCCACTTT.

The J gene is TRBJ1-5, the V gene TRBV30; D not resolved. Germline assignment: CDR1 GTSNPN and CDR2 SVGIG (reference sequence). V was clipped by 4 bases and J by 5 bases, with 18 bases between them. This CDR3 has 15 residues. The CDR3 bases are TGTGCCTGGACCCCGAGAGGGTTTTGGGATCAGCCCCAGCATTTT. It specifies CAWTPRGFWDQPQHF.

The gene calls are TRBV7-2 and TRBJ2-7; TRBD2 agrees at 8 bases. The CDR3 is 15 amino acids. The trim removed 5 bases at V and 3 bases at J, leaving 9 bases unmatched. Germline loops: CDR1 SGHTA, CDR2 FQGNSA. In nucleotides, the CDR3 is TGTGCCAGCAGCCTACGGGGGGGCATATTCTACGAGCAGTACTTC. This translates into CASSLRGGIFYEQYF.

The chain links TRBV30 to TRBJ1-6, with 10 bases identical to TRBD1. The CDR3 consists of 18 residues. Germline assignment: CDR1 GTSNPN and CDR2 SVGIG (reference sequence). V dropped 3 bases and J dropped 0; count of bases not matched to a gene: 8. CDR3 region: CAWRGGQGTSSYNSPLHF. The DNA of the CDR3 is TGTGCCTGGAGGGGGGGACAGGGGACGAGCTCCTATAATTCACCCCTCCACTTT.

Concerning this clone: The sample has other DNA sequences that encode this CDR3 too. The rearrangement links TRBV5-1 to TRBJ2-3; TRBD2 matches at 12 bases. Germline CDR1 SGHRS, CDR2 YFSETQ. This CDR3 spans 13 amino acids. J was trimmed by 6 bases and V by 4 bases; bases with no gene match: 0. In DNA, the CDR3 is TGCGCCAGCAGCCTAGCGGGAGGGGATACGCAGTATTTT. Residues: CASSLAGGDTQYF.

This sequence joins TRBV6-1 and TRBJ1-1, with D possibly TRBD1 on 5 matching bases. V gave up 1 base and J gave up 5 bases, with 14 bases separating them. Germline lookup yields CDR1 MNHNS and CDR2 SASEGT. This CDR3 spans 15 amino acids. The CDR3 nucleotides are TGTGCCAGCAGTGAAGTGCAGGGTTACTCAACTGAAGCTTTCTTT. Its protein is CASSEVQGYSTEAFF.

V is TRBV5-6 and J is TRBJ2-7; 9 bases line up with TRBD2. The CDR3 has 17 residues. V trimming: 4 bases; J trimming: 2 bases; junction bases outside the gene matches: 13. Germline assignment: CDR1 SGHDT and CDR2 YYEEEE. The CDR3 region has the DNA TGTGCCAGCAGCCCAGCGCCGGGGCGGGGGGGCGCCTACGAGCAGTACTTC. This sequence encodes CASSPAPGRGGAYEQYF.

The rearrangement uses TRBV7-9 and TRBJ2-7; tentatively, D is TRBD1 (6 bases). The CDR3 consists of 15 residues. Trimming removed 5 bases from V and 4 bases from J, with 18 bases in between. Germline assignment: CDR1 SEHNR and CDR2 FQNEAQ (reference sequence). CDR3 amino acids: CASSREQGAPYEQYF. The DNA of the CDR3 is TGTGCCAGCAGCCGAGAACAGGGAGCTCCTTACGAGCAGTACTTC.

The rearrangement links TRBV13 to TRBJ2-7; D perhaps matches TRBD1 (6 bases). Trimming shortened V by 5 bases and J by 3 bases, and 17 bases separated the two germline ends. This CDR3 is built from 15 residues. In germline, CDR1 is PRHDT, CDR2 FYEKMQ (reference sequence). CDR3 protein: CASSHGTGTGYEQYV. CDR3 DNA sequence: TGTGCCAGCAGCCACGGAACAGGGACGGGCTACGAGCAGTACGTC.

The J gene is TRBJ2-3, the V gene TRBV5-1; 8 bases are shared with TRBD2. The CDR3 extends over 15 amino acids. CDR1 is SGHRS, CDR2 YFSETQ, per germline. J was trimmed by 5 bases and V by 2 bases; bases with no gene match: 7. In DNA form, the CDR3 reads TGCGCCAGCAGCTTTCTGGCGGGGGGCCAAGATACGCAGTATTTT. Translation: CASSFLAGGQDTQYF.

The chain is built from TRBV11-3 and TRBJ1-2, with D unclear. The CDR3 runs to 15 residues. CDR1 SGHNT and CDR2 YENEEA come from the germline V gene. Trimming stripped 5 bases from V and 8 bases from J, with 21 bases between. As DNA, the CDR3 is TGTGCCAGCAGCCCCAGGACTGGGATTACAAGGGGCTACACCTTC. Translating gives CASSPRTGITRGYTF.